The 12 T cell receptor beta chains presented below share a single source sample, sequenced in a study of T cell repertoires in aging, cancer and after chemotherapy. Multiplex touch-down PCR with TRB-A/B primers amplified rearranged V-D-J TRB sequences. Each CDR3 protein gets one entry after TCRdb re-called the multiplex PCR reads with MiXCR. The sample has approximately 13,000 distinct CDR3 sequences; roughly 28% are singletons. Amplification of TCR beta used genomic DNA extracted from peripheral blood. Sequenced material: blood. These receptors all come from a human donor in good health.

This clonotype was detected a few times. The chain has TRBV7-2 and TRBJ2-1, with 8 bases lining up with TRBD2. Unmatched junction bases numbered 14, after V lost 4 bases and J lost 0 bases. CDR3 length: 19 amino acids. Germline V gene sequence: CDR1 SGHTA, CDR2 FQGNSA. CDR3: CASSSPPSGGKSSYNEQFF. The CDR3, as DNA: TGTGCCAGCAGCTCCCCTCCAAGCGGGGGAAAAAGCTCCTACAATGAGCAGTTCTTC.

This clonotype was seen only a few times. The V and J genes are TRBV19 and TRBJ2-2; a weak D match, TRBD2 (5 bases). Germline CDR1 is LNHDA and CDR2 is SQIVND (reference sequence). The CDR3 is 15 amino acids. Trimming took off 1 base at V and 7 bases at J, with 13 bases between the two ends. The CDR3 DNA is TGTGCCAGTAGTATAGGGACTCAAGTATTCGGGGAGCTGTTTTTT. This encodes CASSIGTQVFGELFF.

This clonotype rates as medium-sized. This chain uses TRBV7-2 with TRBJ2-7; maybe TRBD1 (5 bases). V lost 0 bases, J lost 8 bases, and 11 bases lay in between. The CDR3 sequence is 13 residues long. CDR1 is SGHTA and CDR2 is FQGNSA in the germline V gene. In DNA form, the CDR3 reads TGTGCCAGCAGCTTAGCGACAGTTAATCAGCAGTACTTC. As protein: CASSLATVNQQYF. The complete variable domain, with remaining parts taken from reference TRBV7-2 and TRBJ2-7, reads GAGVSQSPSNKVTEKGKDVELRCDPISGHTALYWYRQSLGQGLEFLIYFQGNSAPDKSGLPSDRFSAERTGGSVSTLTIQRTQQEDSAVYLCASSLATVNQQYFGPGTRLTVT.

This sequence joins TRBV24-1 and TRBJ1-2; D unresolved. This CDR3 comprises 15 residues. With 3 bases removed from V and 5 bases from J, the gap between germline ends came to 15 bases. Per the germline V gene, CDR1 is KGHDR and CDR2 is SFDVKD. The CDR3 loop is CATSDPRPGMYGYTF. The CDR3, as DNA: TGTGCCACCAGTGATCCCCGGCCCGGGATGTATGGCTACACCTTC.

Of note for this clonotype: This clone may be a read error of a much larger clone one base away. The V and J genes are TRBV10-3 and TRBJ1-6; D not certain. The germline V and J ends were trimmed by 6 bases and 9 bases, with 12 bases remaining between them. Germline V gives CDR1 ENHRY, CDR2 SYGVKD. The CDR3 is made up of 13 amino acids. The DNA of the CDR3 is TGTGCCATCAGCCCAAGGGAGGGTTCACCCCTCCACTTT. Its translation is CAISPREGSPLHF.

In its sample, this clonotype was seen a few times. J is TRBJ1-4 and V is TRBV11-2, with D hard to call. V lost 1 base, J lost 3 bases, and 9 bases lay in between. This CDR3 has 15 residues. Germline values: CDR1 SGHAT, CDR2 FQNNGV. The chain's CDR3 is CASSLVGISNEKLFF. The CDR3 DNA sequence: TGTGCCAGCAGCTTAGTGGGGATCTCTAATGAAAAACTGTTTTTT.

This clonotype is medium-sized in the sample. The chain combines TRBV29-1 with TRBJ2-1; D is unresolved. Germline V CDR1 and CDR2: SQVTM, ANQGSEA. CDR3 length: 13 residues. The V and J ends lost 4 bases and 2 bases respectively, with 9 bases between them. The CDR3 region has the DNA TGCAGCGTTGTTGTCGGACCCTACAATGAGCAGTTCTTC. Translated, it gives CSVVVGPYNEQFF.

This CDR3 is CASSLTGAKNIQYF. The DNA for the CDR3 is TGTGCCAGCAGCTTGACAGGAGCCAAAAACATTCAGTACTTC. V and J are TRBV28 and TRBJ2-4, with a weak D call TRBD1 (6 bases). The CDR3 sequence is 14 residues long. Germline CDR1 and CDR2: MDHEN and SYDVKM. V lost 6 bases, J lost 0 bases, and 9 bases lay in between.

This clonotype was seen more than once but under ten times. This chain connects TRBV18 to TRBJ2-1; D is unclear. V was pared by 2 bases and J by 0 bases, with 17 bases between. The CDR3 has 18 amino acids. Germline CDR1 KGHSH, CDR2 LQKENI. Here the CDR3 DNA reads TGTGCCAGCTCACCAGGCCGTTGGACGGGCAGCTCCTACAATGAGCAGTTCTTC. Translation: CASSPGRWTGSSYNEQFF.

The V gene is TRBV27, the J gene TRBJ2-7; the D is unclear. The V and J ends lost 2 bases and 2 bases respectively, with 1 base between them. The length of the CDR3 is 11 residues. Germline CDR1 is MNHEY and CDR2 is SMNVEV (reference sequence). CDR3 residues: CASSLPYEQYV. CDR3 DNA sequence: TGTGCCAGCAGTTTACCCTACGAGCAGTACGTC.

The genes are TRBV18 and TRBJ2-3; D is perhaps TRBD1 (6 bases). The CDR3 length is 14 residues. Per germline, CDR1 KGHSH and CDR2 LQKENI. V lost 1 base and J lost 5, with 10 bases in between. CDR3 in DNA: TGTGCCAGCTCACCACAACAGGGTGGAGATACGCAGTATTTT. It is translated as CASSPQQGGDTQYF. Filled out from reference TRBV18 and TRBJ2-3, the complete variable domain reads NAGVMQNPRHLVRRRGQEARLRCSPMKGHSHVYWYRQLPEEGLKFMVYLQKENIIDESGMPKERFSAEFPKEGPSILRIQQVVRGDSAAYFCASSPQQGGDTQYFGPGTRLTVL.

V is TRBV13 and J is TRBJ2-1; maybe TRBD1 (6 bases). Trimming pared 3 bases from V and 0 bases from J, leaving 9 bases between. Germline loops: CDR1 PRHDT, CDR2 FYEKMQ (reference sequence). The CDR3 is made up of 15 amino acids. CDR3 in amino acids: CASSLGQLSYNEQFF. The CDR3 coding sequence is TGTGCCAGCAGCTTGGGACAACTCTCCTACAATGAGCAGTTCTTC.